The text below deals with one T cell receptor (beta chain). As handled by the study authors: Estimates of nucleated cell counts were drawn from the amplification of reference gene primers. Libraries were prepared by immunoSEQ multiplex PCR; TCRdb keeps only in-frame clonotypes and omits some of them. V and J calls and clone size are those listed in that table; D and trimming were worked out from the DNA. The sample holds roughly 250,000 clones; approximately 90% are singletons and the top ten take over 3.5%. The CDR3 contains 15 residues. Trimming stripped 6 bases from V and 3 bases from J, with 17 bases between. The germline CDR1 and CDR2 sequences are MNHEY and SVGAGI. This sample stems from a study of blood T cell repertoires in COVID-19. About the study: Acute and convalescent COVID-19 specimens originated in the United States, Italy and Spain. Sources were T cells, B-cell-depleted T cells, or PBMCs; the material itself was cDNA or gDNA.

The genes are TRBV6-5 and TRBJ2-5; weak D call: TRBD1 (6 bases). This sequence was found in a woman aged 40 to 50 with acute or convalescent COVID-19. The sequenced sample was peripheral blood. CDR3 nucleotide sequence: TGTGCCAGCAGACGGACAGACCCTGGAAAAGAGACCCAGTACTTC. It encodes CASRRTDPGKETQYF.